This passage covers 2 T cell receptor beta chains from one sample sequenced in a study of blood T cell repertoires in COVID-19. Sequenced by immunoSEQ multiplex PCR; TCRdb stores in-frame clones only, minus some. The data show about 230,000 clones, with roughly 88% seen just once and 1.4% held by the top ten. Sequencing was done on a sample of peripheral blood. The source is a woman between 35 and 50 years old who had recovered from COVID-19.

The gene calls are TRBV2 and TRBJ2-1, with 7 positions matching TRBD2. The CDR3 contains 13 residues. The V and J ends lost 8 bases and 1 base, in that order; junction bases with no gene match: 2. Germline V gives CDR1 SNHLY, CDR2 FYNNEI. CDR3 bases: TGTGCCAGCCGACTAGCTTCCTACAATGAGCAGTTCTTC. Its protein is CASRLASYNEQFF.

The V call is TRBV7-3, the J call TRBJ1-5, with D tentatively TRBD1 (5 bases). The CDR3 has 18 amino acids. Per the germline V gene, CDR1 is SGHTA and CDR2 is FQGTGA. V was trimmed by 4 bases and J by 11 bases, leaving 30 bases between them. The CDR3 DNA reads TGTGCCAGCAGCTCTCAAACGGGCGTGGGAGGGGAAAATCGGTCCCAGCATTTT. It is translated as CASSSQTGVGGENRSQHF.